The sequence of this T cell receptor (beta chain) was determined in a study of cytomegalovirus exposure and HLA in healthy donors. Overall study findings and caveats: The authors confirmed in vitro that a few CMV-associated chains were specific for CMV antigens. Subsequent analysis of the 100 to 150 validation repertoires found a tendency for first-cohort TCR clusters to co-occur.

V lost 7 bases, J lost 0 bases, and 15 bases lay in between. This CDR3 has 15 residues. CDR1 and CDR2 (germline): LGHNT, FRNRAP. Assay used: immunoSEQ multiplex PCR; TCRdb lists only in-frame clones, some missing. Found here are some 56,000 clones, about 92% of them singletons; the top ten hold under 2%. On this clone: Its antigen remains unknown.

V gene TRBV12-5 combines with J gene TRBJ1-1, with D uncertain. The source material was PBMCs. This receptor was identified in a woman aged 18-29 years in good health and CMV-seropositive. The CDR3 spells CASVLVWPLNTEAFF. The CDR3 DNA is TGTGCTAGTGTCCTCGTATGGCCCCTGAACACTGAAGCTTTCTTT.